The 23 T cell receptor beta chains listed next were all sequenced from one sample in a study of T cells in Graves' hyperthyroidism and ophthalmopathy. RNA transcripts provided the source from which TCR beta CDR3 regions were amplified. Carried out on the TCR CDR3, a first-round RT-PCR used the HTBI primer set. TCRdb independently ran MiXCR on the multiplex PCR reads; one entry per CDR3 protein. Of about 410,000 distinct CDR3 sequences listed, roughly 14% are singletons. The sample taken for sequencing was blood. The receptor source for this set is a man aged 18 to 29 with Graves' ophthalmopathy.

The chain links TRBV4-2 to TRBJ1-1; D is possibly TRBD1 (5 bases). The CDR3 consists of 13 residues. Germline loops: CDR1 LGHNA, CDR2 YNFKEQ. The V end lost 1 base, the J end lost 8 bases, and 11 bases lay between the germline ends. The CDR3 DNA reads as TGTGCCAGCAGCCAAGGCCCCAGGGAAGAAGCTTTCTTT. This codes for CASSQGPREEAFF.

This chain joins TRBV7-9 and TRBJ1-4; D is perhaps TRBD1 (6 bases). Deletions cut 11 bases from V and 11 bases from J, with 21 bases between. The CDR3 consists of 13 residues. Per germline, CDR1 SEHNR and CDR2 FQNEAQ (reference sequence). The CDR3: CASSGGVMWKLFF. In DNA, the CDR3 is TGTGCCTCCTCTGGGGGCGTAATGTGGAAACTGTTTTTT.

This clonotype was found many times. The DNA for the CDR3 is TGTGCCAGCAGTCTCCGAATGGGGACTTTCAACGAGCAGTACTTC. Translated, it gives CASSLRMGTFNEQYF. V usage is TRBV2 and J usage is TRBJ2-7, with D possibly matching TRBD2 (6 bases). Looked up from germline, CDR1 is SNHLY and CDR2 is FYNNEI. CDR3 size: 15 residues. Trimming removed 5 bases at V and 5 bases at J, with 19 bases between.

The chain joins TRBV27 to TRBJ1-1, with D possibly TRBD1 on 6 matching bases. The CDR3 spans 14 residues. CDR1 and CDR2 (germline): MNHEY, SMNVEV (reference sequence). V was shortened by 1 base and J by 7 bases, with 13 bases between the two germline ends. The DNA for the CDR3 is TGTGCCAGCAGTTTATATGGGGGCGCTTATGAAGCTTTCTTT. It specifies CASSLYGGAYEAFF.

The chain links TRBV19 to TRBJ2-7, with no clear D. V was trimmed by 1 base and J by 3 bases, leaving 10 bases between them. The germline gives CDR1 LNHDA, CDR2 SQIVND (reference sequence). The CDR3 covers 14 residues. In nucleotides, the CDR3 is TGTGCCAGTAGTATAGGACCCGACGGCTACGAGCAGTACTTC. Amino acid sequence: CASSIGPDGYEQYF.

The rearrangement links TRBV5-1 to TRBJ2-1, with D perhaps TRBD2 (5 bases). CDR1 and CDR2 from the germline V gene are SGHRS and YFSETQ. This CDR3 contains 15 residues. Trimming removed 1 base at V and 7 bases at J, with 15 bases between. CDR3: CASSLNANRGNEQFF. CDR3 DNA: TGCGCCAGCAGCTTGAACGCAAACCGCGGGAATGAGCAGTTCTTC.

V is TRBV4-1 and J is TRBJ1-1, with D maybe TRBD1 (5 bases). V was trimmed by 0 bases and J by 3 bases, leaving 14 bases between them. The CDR3 is 16 amino acids. The germline V gene encodes CDR1 MGHRA and CDR2 YSYEKL. The CDR3 protein is CASSQEAGLGDTEAFF. For the CDR3, the DNA is TGCGCCAGCAGCCAAGAGGCGGGGCTAGGAGACACTGAAGCTTTCTTT.

This clonotype was seen many times. The genes are TRBV13 and TRBJ2-7; the D gene is possibly TRBD2 (6 bases). V was shortened by 5 bases and J by 7 bases, with 21 bases between the two germline ends. This CDR3 region has 15 residues. Germline CDR1 is PRHDT and CDR2 is FYEKMQ (reference sequence). The CDR3 reads CASSPRGGGRGEQYF. In nucleotides, the CDR3 is TGTGCCAGCAGCCCCCGCGGAGGCGGACGGGGGGAGCAGTACTTC.

Comments on this clonotype: Just one base apart from a much larger clone, this may be a read error. The chain joins TRBV24-1 to TRBJ2-1; TRBD1 matches at 8 bases. The CDR3 is made up of 16 amino acids. The germline gives CDR1 KGHDR, CDR2 SFDVKD. CDR3 region: CPTAPGGTGTRNEQFF. CDR3 bases: TGTCCCACCGCCCCAGGAGGGACAGGAACGCGCAATGAGCAGTTCTTC.

At least ten counts were recorded for this clonotype. V is TRBV12-3 or TRBV12-4 and J is TRBJ1-5; D not resolved. Trimming pared 5 bases from V and 6 bases from J, leaving 11 bases between. There are 13 residues in the CDR3. Written as DNA, the CDR3 is TGTGCCAGCAGTGTTGGACCTGGTCAGCCCCAGCATTTT. Residues: CASSVGPGQPQHF.

This clonotype was observed at least ten times. The CDR3 DNA sequence: TGTGCCAGCAGTTTATTGGGCGGGGCATCTAGCACAGATACGCAGTATTTT. Translating it yields CASSLLGGASSTDTQYF. J is TRBJ2-3 and V is TRBV27, with D tentatively TRBD2 (6 bases). Germline-derived CDR1 and CDR2 are MNHEY and SMNVEV (reference sequence). V lost 1 base and J lost 0, with 14 bases in between. CDR3 length: 17 residues.

This clonotype showed up many times. The chain uses TRBV27 and TRBJ1-1, with D possibly matching TRBD1 (5 bases). CDR3 length equals 12 residues. Germline lookup yields CDR1 MNHEY and CDR2 SMNVEV (reference sequence). V was cut by 5 bases and J by 7 bases, with 11 bases left in between. This chain's CDR3 is CASSAQGFEAFF. The CDR3 DNA follows: TGTGCCAGCAGTGCCCAGGGTTTTGAAGCTTTCTTT.

This sequence joins TRBV28 and TRBJ1-1; D unclear. The CDR3 sequence is 13 residues long. Germline V gene data show CDR1 as MDHEN and CDR2 as SYDVKM. Deletions cut 11 bases from V and 4 bases from J, with 17 bases between. The CDR3 DNA reads as TGTGCCGAGAGACCCTCGACGGGCACTGAAGCTTTCTTT. Protein sequence: CAERPSTGTEAFF. Full variable domain (rest looked up from reference TRBV28 and TRBJ1-1): DVKVTQSSRYLVKRTGEKVFLECVQDMDHENMFWYRQDPGLGLRLIYFSYDVKMKEKGDIPEGYSVSREKKERFSLILESASTNQTSMYLCAERPSTGTEAFFGQGTRLTVV.

This clonotype has only a few counts. A much larger clone differs from this one at a single base, so this may be a read error. The V gene is TRBV7-2, the J gene TRBJ2-7; tentative D call: TRBD2 (7 bases). V lost 4 bases and J lost 4, with 14 bases in between. CDR1 and CDR2 (germline): SGHTA, FQGNSA. The CDR3 is 14 residues long. Here the CDR3 reads CASSSRGAEYEQYF. As DNA, the CDR3 is TGTGCCAGCAGCTCCCGGGGGGCCGAGTACGAGCAGTACTTC.

This clonotype was picked up many times. This chain links TRBV4-1 with TRBJ1-5, with 7 bases matching TRBD1. V lost 4 bases, J lost 4 bases, and 7 bases stayed unmatched. This CDR3 comprises 15 residues. Germline CDR1 MGHRA, CDR2 YSYEKL. The CDR3 loop is CASSPGGGENQPQHF. CDR3 coding DNA: TGCGCCAGCAGCCCAGGGGGGGGGGAAAATCAGCCCCAGCATTTT.

In the case of this clonotype: A read error may be the cause here, since a much bigger clone is one base away. DNA of the CDR3: TGTGCCAGCCGACGGGGAAACACTGAAGCTTCCTTT. It encodes CASRRGNTEASF. The chain is built from TRBV7-2 and TRBJ1-1; no clear D. Germline CDR1 reads SGHTA; CDR2 reads FQGNSA. CDR3 length: 12 amino acids.

This clonotype has at least ten counts. This chain connects TRBV7-8 to TRBJ2-5; TRBD1 is a possible D gene (6 bases). The V end was cut by 4 bases, the J end by 3 bases, with 15 bases between. Germline V gene lookup returns CDR1 SGHVS and CDR2 FQNEAQ. The CDR3 length is 15 residues. For the CDR3, the DNA is TGTGCCAGCAGCTCCCCGGGACACCTAGAAGAGACCCAGTACTTC. Translating gives CASSSPGHLEETQYF.

This clonotype was recorded at least ten times. This CDR3 reads CSARDRLAGTNTGELFF. The CDR3 nucleotides read TGCAGTGCTAGAGATAGGCTAGCGGGAACGAACACCGGGGAGCTGTTTTTT. The chain joins TRBV20-1 to TRBJ2-2; TRBD2 matches at 9 bases. The V gene's germline CDR1 is DFQATT and CDR2 SNEGSKA (reference sequence). Trimming cost V 0 bases and J 0 bases; bases outside gene matches: 5. The CDR3 is 17 residues long.

This clonotype turned up a few times. This chain uses TRBV10-3 with TRBJ1-3; D is possibly TRBD1 (6 bases). The CDR3 has 15 residues. The germline gives CDR1 ENHRY, CDR2 SYGVKD. V lost 3 bases and J 0 bases, leaving 9 bases between the germline ends. The CDR3 region is CAISDQDSSGNTIYF. The CDR3 DNA follows: TGTGCCATCAGTGACCAGGACAGCTCTGGAAACACCATATATTTT.

In this sample, this clonotype turned up a few times. The rearrangement links TRBV19 to TRBJ2-7, with 9 bases matching TRBD1. The germline CDR1 and CDR2 sequences are LNHDA and SQIVND (reference sequence). V shed 5 bases, J shed 3 bases, and the junction held 8 bases outside the gene matches. The CDR3 spans 15 residues. Here the CDR3 DNA reads TGTGCCAGTAGTCCTGGGACAGGGCCCCTCTACGAGCAGTACTTC. Encoded protein: CASSPGTGPLYEQYF.

A few counts support this clonotype. The chain employs TRBV19 and TRBJ1-2, with no clear D. The CDR3 consists of 10 residues. Germline CDR1 and CDR2: LNHDA and SQIVND (reference sequence). Trimming pared 9 bases from V and 7 bases from J, leaving 9 bases between. This CDR3 is CASLGGGYTF. The CDR3 nucleotides read TGTGCCAGCCTCGGTGGTGGCTACACCTTC.

This clonotype was recorded at least ten times. The rearrangement joins TRBV5-1 to TRBJ2-2, with TRBD1 matching 7 bases. J was trimmed by 6 bases and V by 4 bases; bases with no gene match: 12. This CDR3 is built from 16 residues. Germline loops: CDR1 SGHRS, CDR2 YFSETQ. CDR3 protein: CASSGAGTDLPGELFF. The CDR3 DNA is TGCGCCAGCAGCGGGGCCGGGACAGACCTCCCCGGGGAGCTGTTTTTT.

There are a few counts of this clonotype. This sequence joins TRBV7-9 and TRBJ2-7, with D perhaps TRBD2 (6 bases). The V gene lost 2 bases and the J gene lost 6 bases, with 14 bases spanning the gap. There are 14 residues in the CDR3. CDR1 is SEHNR, CDR2 FQNEAQ, per germline (reference sequence). The CDR3 sequence: CASSLNRGGLEQYF. The CDR3 DNA sequence: TGTGCCAGCAGCTTAAATCGGGGAGGACTCGAGCAGTACTTC.